Sequencing of this T cell receptor beta chain was carried out in a study of T-cell memory formation after mild COVID-19. Whole-study results and caveats: There were some responding clones in pre-infection memory, which suggested that cross-reactive memory had joined. Clonal second-wave expansions that peaked on day 37 had unconfirmed SARS-CoV-2 specificity. Clones shrinking between day 15 and 85 showed a balanced CD4/CD8 split, and those that grew later tilted toward CD4+.

CDR3 length: 12 residues. V shed 1 base and J shed 15 bases, with 14 bases lying between them. Germline V gene lookup returns CDR1 SGHTS and CDR2 YDEGEE. Remarks on this clonotype: Its antigen remains unknown. A much larger clone lies a single base off, so this may be a read error.

TCRdb processed the 5' RACE reads anew with MiXCR; each CDR3 protein has one entry. Counted here are 350,000 to 450,000 distinct CDR3 sequences, about an eighth occurring once; the ten biggest clones make up about 22%. This sequence was found in a young man who had mild COVID-19 (a few samples of this study predate the infection). Cell type and time point are not known. The chain links TRBV5-8 to TRBJ2-1; no clear D gene. Specimen: PBMCs or a T cell subset sorted from them (not recorded which). The CDR3 spells CASSLSVLRRFF. In nucleotides, the CDR3 is TGTGCCAGCAGCTTGTCCGTGCTCCGGAGGTTCTTC.